This passage covers 10 T cell receptor beta chains from one sample sequenced in a study of CD8 T cells in Susac syndrome. Random hexamers were used to reverse transcribe an amount of roughly 0.5 to 1 ug RNA. TCRdb redid the calling of the immunoSEQ multiplex PCR reads with MiXCR, one entry per CDR3 protein. The sample records approximately 100,000 distinct CDR3 sequences, around 90% being singletons. Specimen: CD4+ T cells from PBMCs. These receptors were taken from a human donor in good health.

The chain joins TRBV7-2 to TRBJ2-4; D may be TRBD1 (6 bases). The CDR3 has 14 amino acids. CDR1 is SGHTA and CDR2 is FQGNSA in the germline V gene. The V gene lost 5 bases and the J gene lost 8 bases, with 16 bases spanning the gap. CDR3 region: CASSPRGTGDIQYF. CDR3 nucleotide sequence: TGTGCCAGCAGCCCCAGGGGTACAGGAGACATTCAGTACTTC.

J is TRBJ2-2 and V is TRBV5-1, with unresolved D. Germline CDR1 and CDR2: SGHRS and YFSETQ. This CDR3 has 16 residues. Trimming stripped 0 bases from V and 5 bases from J, with 14 bases between. Here the CDR3 DNA reads TGCGCCAGCAGCTTGGTGGCTACACAAAGGACCGGGGAGCTGTTTTTT. Its protein is CASSLVATQRTGELFF. Together with reference TRBV5-1 and TRBJ2-2, the CDR3 gives the full variable domain: KAGVTQTPRYLIKTRGQQVTLSCSPISGHRSVSWYQQTPGQGLQFLFEYFSETQRNKGNFPGRFSGRQFSNSRSEMNVSTLELGDSALYLCASSLVATQRTGELFFGEGSRLTVL.

The V gene is TRBV12-3 or TRBV12-4, the J gene TRBJ1-3, with D possibly being TRBD1 (5 bases). The V end lost 7 bases, the J end lost 2 bases, and 9 bases lay between the germline ends. The CDR3 totals 13 residues. In DNA, the CDR3 is TGTGCCAGCACCAGGGAAGCTGGAAACACCATATATTTT. The encoded protein is CASTREAGNTIYF.

CDR3 loop: CASSEGTGVEQYF. The DNA for the CDR3 is TGTGCCAGCAGTGAGGGGACAGGGGTCGAGCAGTACTTC. The chain is built from TRBV2 and TRBJ2-7; TRBD1 matches 10 bases. Trimming cost V 3 bases and J 6 bases; bases outside gene matches: 2. There are 13 residues in the CDR3. The germline gives CDR1 SNHLY, CDR2 FYNNEI.

The chain is built from TRBV5-4 and TRBJ2-3, with 9 bases identical to TRBD1. The CDR3 sequence is 17 residues long. Germline V gene sequence: CDR1 SGHNT, CDR2 YYREEE (reference sequence). The V and J ends lost 2 bases and 5 bases, in that order; junction bases with no gene match: 12. CDR3 protein: CASSFRATGTGRDTQYF. DNA for the CDR3: TGTGCCAGCAGCTTCAGGGCTACCGGGACAGGGAGAGATACGCAGTATTTT.

This rearrangement joins TRBV3-1 to TRBJ1-5, with D perhaps TRBD1 (5 bases). With 1 base removed from V and 3 bases from J, the gap between germline ends came to 10 bases. The CDR3 spans 15 residues. Germline V gene data show CDR1 as LGHDT and CDR2 as YNNKEL (reference sequence). CDR3 sequence reads: CASSQVRDSNQPQHF. CDR3 DNA: TGTGCCAGCAGCCAAGTGCGGGACTCCAATCAGCCCCAGCATTTT.

The chain joins TRBV12-3 or TRBV12-4 to TRBJ2-3, with D perhaps TRBD1 (7 bases). V lost 5 bases, J lost 1 base, and 10 bases lay in between. The CDR3 is 14 residues long. Here the CDR3 DNA reads TGTGCCAGCAGTGCGGGACAGCGCACAGATACGCAGTATTTT. It translates to CASSAGQRTDTQYF.

This chain links TRBV7-2 with TRBJ2-2, with TRBD2 identical over 11 bases. Germline CDR1 is SGHTA and CDR2 is FQGNSA. The CDR3 length is 15 residues. The J segment lost 1 base and the V segment lost 6 bases, leaving 1 base of the junction unmatched. Here the CDR3 reads CASRTSGMNTGELFF. The CDR3 DNA sequence: TGTGCCAGCAGGACTAGCGGGATGAACACCGGGGAGCTGTTTTTT.

V usage is TRBV18 and J usage is TRBJ1-4; TRBD1 is a possible D gene (6 bases). This CDR3 is 12 amino acids long. Germline assignment: CDR1 KGHSH and CDR2 LQKENI. With 8 bases removed from V and 7 bases from J, the gap between germline ends came to 11 bases. The CDR3 sequence: CASRDISEKLFF. CDR3 in DNA: TGTGCCAGCCGGGACATCAGTGAAAAACTGTTTTTT.

The V gene is TRBV29-1, the J gene TRBJ1-2, with D unresolved. This CDR3 region has 13 residues. Deletions cut 5 bases from V and 7 bases from J, with 17 bases between. In germline, CDR1 is SQVTM, CDR2 ANQGSEA. The CDR3 region is CSVLHTVRAGYTF. The CDR3 DNA reads as TGCAGCGTTCTCCATACGGTTCGGGCTGGCTACACCTTC.